Sequencing of this T cell receptor (beta chain) was carried out in a study of T cell repertoires in aging, cancer and after chemotherapy. Study overall: About 9 million TCR reads were in the whole dataset. Findings of the study overall: Across the chemotherapy interval, each cancer cohort showed higher median generation probability, suggesting thymic rebound.

Peripheral blood genomic DNA, not sorted cells or RNA, was the template. Trimming removed 5 bases at V and 1 base at J, with 11 bases between. Germline loops: CDR1 SEHNR, CDR2 FQNEAQ (reference sequence). The CDR3 runs 14 residues. Multiplex touch-down PCR with TRB-A/B primers amplified rearranged V-D-J TRB sequences. TCRdb used MiXCR to reprocess the multiplex PCR reads, holding one entry per CDR3 protein. The sample lists some 760 distinct CDR3 sequences; more than 30% were seen once. As regards this clonotype: Its antigen is undetermined.

Sequencing was done on a sample of blood. The chain recombines TRBV7-9 with TRBJ1-2; perhaps TRBD1 as D (6 bases). The receptor was derived from a human donor with a solid tumor. CDR3 sequence: CASSPKDSNYGYTF. The CDR3 DNA sequence: TGTGCCAGCAGCCCGAAGGACAGTAACTATGGCTACACCTTC.